One and the same sample provided the 12 T cell receptor beta chains below, sequenced in a study of blood T cell repertoires in COVID-19 (TCRdb year 2020). Library prep was done by the immunoSEQ multiplex PCR assay. In TCRdb, the immuneACCESS table is reduced to in-frame sequences with V and J assigned. These tables do not hold every clone; where another copy was compared, an unresolved V gene accounts for under half, and the others remain unexplained. The sample table lists 110,000 to 150,000 clones, roughly 75% of them with a count of one. More than 5% of the sample lies in the top ten. The source material was PBMCs or T cells enriched from blood (not recorded which). These receptor sequences come from a woman aged 50 to 60 who had recovered from COVID-19.

The chain is built from TRBV5-1 and TRBJ1-4; tentatively, D is TRBD1 (6 bases). Deletions cut 3 bases from V and 4 bases from J, with 19 bases between. CDR1 and CDR2 from the germline V gene are SGHRS and YFSETQ. The CDR3 has 17 amino acids. CDR3: CASSSAPGGAFNEKLFF. DNA for the CDR3: TGCGCCAGCAGCTCGGCCCCCGGGGGGGCTTTTAATGAAAAACTGTTTTTT.

The chain is built from TRBV6-4 and TRBJ2-2; 12 bases align to TRBD2. In germline, CDR1 is MRHNA, CDR2 SNTAGT. J was trimmed by 6 bases and V by 5 bases; bases with no gene match: 7. The CDR3 is 16 amino acids. CDR3 residues: CASSPLAGGFAGELFF. Here the CDR3 DNA reads TGTGCCAGCAGTCCCCTAGCGGGGGGGTTCGCCGGGGAGCTGTTTTTT.

The V and J genes are TRBV5-5 and TRBJ2-5; 9 bases map to TRBD2. Trimming removed 4 bases from V and 4 bases from J; junction bases left unmatched: 5. CDR3 length: 14 amino acids. Germline CDR1 reads SGHKS; CDR2 reads YYEKEE (reference sequence). The CDR3 region has the DNA TGTGCCAGCAGCCGCGGGGGGGGACTAGAGACCCAGTACTTC. This sequence encodes CASSRGGGLETQYF.

The chain uses TRBV28 and TRBJ1-5; D is possibly TRBD1 (5 bases). V dropped 4 bases and J dropped 10 bases, with 11 bases sitting between them. The CDR3 length is 12 residues. Germline V CDR1 and CDR2: MDHEN, SYDVKM. CDR3 sequence reads: CASSWGVPPQHF. CDR3 in DNA: TGTGCCAGCAGTTGGGGGGTCCCTCCCCAGCATTTT. Variable domain in full (rest from reference TRBV28 and TRBJ1-5): DVKVTQSSRYLVKRTGEKVFLECVQDMDHENMFWYRQDPGLGLRLIYFSYDVKMKEKGDIPEGYSVSREKKERFSLILESASTNQTSMYLCASSWGVPPQHFGDGTRLSIL.

The count of this clone is one. The chain carries TRBV6-5 and TRBJ1-6, with TRBD1 matching over 9 bases. Germline CDR1 MNHEY, CDR2 SVGAGI. The CDR3 extends over 14 amino acids. V dropped 6 bases and J dropped 9; count of bases not matched to a gene: 6. CDR3 nucleotide sequence: TGTGCCAGCAGCCCCGGGACAGGGTTTTCACCCCTCCACTTT. Residues: CASSPGTGFSPLHF.

This chain's CDR3 is CASSSPSTAGSNNEQFF. CDR3 coding DNA: TGTGCCAGCAGCTCACCGTCGACTGCGGGATCCAACAATGAGCAGTTCTTC. The J gene is TRBJ2-1, the V gene TRBV11-3; a possible D gene is TRBD2 (6 bases). The CDR3 consists of 17 residues. V was clipped by 4 bases and J by 5 bases, with 21 bases between them. Germline values: CDR1 SGHNT, CDR2 YENEEA.

V and J are TRBV3-1 (or the pseudogene TRBV3-2) and TRBJ1-1; D gene ambiguous. This CDR3 spans 14 amino acids. Trimming removed 0 bases from V and 7 bases from J, with 12 bases in between. Germline V lookup: CDR1 LGHDT, CDR2 YNNKEL (reference sequence). The CDR3 DNA reads as TGTGCCAGCAGCCAAGAGGCGGGGAGAGATGAAGCTTTCTTT. The encoded protein is CASSQEAGRDEAFF.

The rearrangement uses TRBV20-1 and TRBJ1-6; TRBD1 matches 7 bases. The V gene end was trimmed by 3 bases and the J gene end by 7 bases; junction bases not matched to a gene: 12. The CDR3 has 16 residues. Germline loops: CDR1 DFQATT, CDR2 SNEGSKA (reference sequence). CDR3 nucleotides: TGCAGTGCTAGTGGAGGGTCGGGACAGACGAATTCACCCCTCCACTTT. It specifies CSASGGSGQTNSPLHF.

The chain couples TRBV5-1 to TRBJ2-3; 8 bases line up with TRBD2. Trimming cost V 5 bases and J 1 base; bases outside gene matches: 9. The germline gives CDR1 SGHRS, CDR2 YFSETQ. CDR3 length: 16 amino acids. CDR3 sequence: CASSSNPTSGTDTQYF. In DNA, the CDR3 is TGCGCCAGCAGTTCAAACCCGACTAGCGGCACAGATACGCAGTATTTT.

This clone was counted once. CDR3 in amino acids: CATADRGIGYTF. The CDR3 DNA reads as TGTGCCACCGCCGACAGGGGGATTGGCTACACCTTC. The chain is built from TRBV28 and TRBJ1-2; 9 bases agree with TRBD1. CDR3 length equals 12 residues. The V and J ends lost 10 bases and 7 bases, in that order; junction bases with no gene match: 7. The V gene's germline CDR1 is MDHEN and CDR2 SYDVKM.

V and J are TRBV6-2 or TRBV6-3 and TRBJ2-1, with TRBD2 identical over 8 bases. The CDR3 sequence is 18 residues long. Trimming took 5 bases from V and 5 from J; bases not matched to a gene: 17. From germline, CDR1 is MNHEY and CDR2 SVGEGT. The CDR3 bases are TGTGCCAGCAGTGCCGTAGGGGATCAGCGGGGGCCCCACAATGAGCAGTTCTTC. Residues: CASSAVGDQRGPHNEQFF.

The CDR3 sequence is CASNRQGGNTEAFF. As DNA, the CDR3 is TGCGCCAGCAACCGACAGGGCGGGAACACTGAAGCTTTCTTT. The chain has TRBV5-1 and TRBJ1-1; 7 positions agree with TRBD1. The length of the CDR3 is 14 residues. CDR1 SGHRS and CDR2 YFSETQ come from the germline V gene. Unmatched junction bases numbered 6, after V lost 6 bases and J lost 1 base.